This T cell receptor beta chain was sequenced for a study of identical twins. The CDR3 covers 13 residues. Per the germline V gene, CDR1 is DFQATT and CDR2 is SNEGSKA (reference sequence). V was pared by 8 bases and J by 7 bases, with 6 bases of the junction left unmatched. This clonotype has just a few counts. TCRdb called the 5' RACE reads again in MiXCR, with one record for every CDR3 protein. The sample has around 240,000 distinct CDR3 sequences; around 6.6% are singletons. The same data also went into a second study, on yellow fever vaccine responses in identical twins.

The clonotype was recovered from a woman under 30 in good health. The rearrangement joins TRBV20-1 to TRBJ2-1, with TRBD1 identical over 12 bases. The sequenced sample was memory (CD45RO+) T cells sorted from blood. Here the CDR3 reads CSSGTGGSNEQFF. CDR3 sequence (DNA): TGCAGTTCCGGGACAGGGGGCTCGAATGAGCAGTTCTTC.